This T cell receptor (beta chain) comes out of a study of T cell repertoires in cytomegalovirus infection. TCRdb recomputed calls from the reads with MiXCR, one row per CDR3 protein. The data hold 200,000 to 250,000 distinct CDR3 sequences, with 9% to 15% observed a single time. This clonotype was detected ten times or more. The source material was PBMCs. The clonotype comes from a human donor in good health (CMV status not recorded). Some clones in this sample may be carry-over from other donors' samples.

The CDR3 protein is CASSWKQGSHTEAFF. The CDR3 coding sequence is TGTGCCAGCAGCTGGAAACAGGGCTCACACACTGAAGCTTTCTTT. The chain combines TRBV7-6 with TRBJ1-1, with a tentative D call TRBD1 (6 bases). CDR3 size: 15 residues. Trimming removed 4 bases at V and 3 bases at J, with 15 bases between. The germline CDR1 and CDR2 sequences are SGHVS and FNYEAQ.